One and the same sample provided the 20 T cell receptor beta chains below, sequenced in a study of blood T cell repertoires in COVID-19. Produced via immunoSEQ multiplex PCR; TCRdb's table is partial and in-frame only. The sample yields about 220,000 clones, approximately 89% seen once. Sequenced: PBMCs or T cells enriched from blood (not recorded which). These receptors came from a middle-aged woman with acute COVID-19.

This sequence joins TRBV18 and TRBJ2-7, with TRBD2 identical over 8 bases. CDR3 size: 17 residues. V lost 1 base to trimming and J lost 2 bases; unmatched junction nucleotides: 10. Germline values: CDR1 KGHSH, CDR2 LQKENI. CDR3 DNA: TGTGCCAGCTCACCACGATTAGGGCGGGGGGCGCCCTACGAGCAGTACTTC. This sequence encodes CASSPRLGRGAPYEQYF.

The chain has TRBV5-1 and TRBJ1-1; D call uncertain. V shed 4 bases and J shed 3 bases, with 10 bases lying between them. The CDR3 spans 13 residues. Germline V gene sequence: CDR1 SGHRS, CDR2 YFSETQ. Here the CDR3 reads CASSLGIDTEAFF. CDR3 sequence (DNA): TGCGCCAGCAGCCTCGGGATCGACACTGAAGCTTTCTTT.

The gene calls are TRBV5-1 and TRBJ2-1; TRBD2 matches 7 bases. In germline, CDR1 is SGHRS, CDR2 YFSETQ. V lost 4 bases and J lost 7; bases outside the gene matches: 11. The length of the CDR3 is 15 residues. The CDR3 spells CASSLLAGVENEQFF. The CDR3 nucleotides are TGCGCCAGCAGCCTCCTTGCGGGAGTAGAGAATGAGCAGTTCTTC.

J is TRBJ1-5 and V is TRBV7-2; TRBD1 is a possible D gene (6 bases). Trimming removed 8 bases at V and 1 base at J, with 9 bases between. CDR3 size: 13 residues. Germline CDR1 SGHTA, CDR2 FQGNSA. The CDR3 loop reads CASVGQSNQPQHF. The CDR3 nucleotides read TGTGCCAGCGTTGGACAGAGCAATCAGCCCCAGCATTTT.

This clone appeared a few times. The chain joins TRBV4-1 to TRBJ2-1; D unresolved. The length of the CDR3 is 14 residues. V was cut by 2 bases and J by 2 bases, with 7 bases left in between. Germline-derived CDR1 and CDR2 are MGHRA and YSYEKL. In DNA, the CDR3 is TGCGCCAGCAGCCAAAATCAGGCCTACAATGAGCAGTTCTTC. This gives the protein CASSQNQAYNEQFF.

This chain links TRBV6-5 with TRBJ2-7; D is uncertain. V gave up 10 bases and J gave up 7 bases, with 17 bases separating them. Germline V gives CDR1 MNHEY, CDR2 SVGAGI. The CDR3 spans 12 residues. The CDR3 sequence: CATNPGRGEQYV. Here the CDR3 DNA reads TGTGCCACCAACCCGGGTCGTGGGGAGCAGTACGTC.

This clone is a singleton in its sample. The chain recombines TRBV7-2 with TRBJ1-3; TRBD1 matches 7 bases. With 6 bases clipped from V and 2 bases from J, the junction kept 10 bases outside the gene matches. The CDR3 length is 16 residues. From germline, CDR1 is SGHTA and CDR2 FQGNSA. The chain's CDR3 is CASSSQGWVTGNTIYF. In DNA form, the CDR3 reads TGTGCCAGCAGTTCACAGGGGTGGGTTACTGGAAACACCATATATTTT.

The chain carries TRBV19 and TRBJ2-7, with 10 bases aligning to TRBD2. Germline V gene sequence: CDR1 LNHDA, CDR2 SQIVND (reference sequence). The junction had 7 bases not matched to a gene; V was cut back by 5 bases and J by 3 bases. The CDR3 sequence is 15 residues long. The CDR3 coding sequence is TGTGCCAGTAGTCTCAGAGCGGGGGGGGTCTACGAGCAGTACTTC. Protein: CASSLRAGGVYEQYF.

The rearrangement joins TRBV5-4 to TRBJ2-3; 13 bases line up with TRBD2. The J segment lost 7 bases and the V segment lost 5 bases, leaving 7 bases of the junction unmatched. The CDR3 totals 15 residues. Germline CDR1 and CDR2: SGHNT and YYREEE (reference sequence). CDR3 DNA: TGTGCCAGCAGACTACGGGGGACTAGCGGGAATACGCAGTATTTT. Translating it yields CASRLRGTSGNTQYF.

The gene calls are TRBV25-1 and TRBJ2-7; tentative D call: TRBD1 (5 bases). V shed 4 bases and J shed 6 bases, with 10 bases lying between them. This CDR3 spans 12 amino acids. Germline V gene sequence: CDR1 MGHDK, CDR2 SYGVNS. CDR3 in amino acids: CASSGGWGEQYV. The CDR3 DNA reads TGTGCCAGCAGTGGGGGCTGGGGCGAGCAGTACGTC.

The rearrangement joins TRBV4-2 to TRBJ1-2, with 8 bases identical to TRBD1. V trimming: 0 bases; J trimming: 3 bases; junction bases outside the gene matches: 6. Germline CDR1 LGHNA, CDR2 YNFKEQ. CDR3 length equals 16 residues. CDR3 sequence: CASSQDLQGADYGYTF. The CDR3 DNA reads TGTGCCAGCAGCCAAGATCTCCAGGGGGCGGACTATGGCTACACCTTC.

This clone has only one observation. The chain is built from TRBV10-3 and TRBJ1-1, with D maybe TRBD1 (5 bases). The germline gives CDR1 ENHRY, CDR2 SYGVKD. The CDR3 spans 13 residues. The ends were cut back, 10 bases at V and 5 bases at J, with 17 bases in the middle. The CDR3 is CATLGGGRTEAFF. In nucleotides, the CDR3 is TGTGCCACGTTGGGGGGAGGTAGAACTGAAGCTTTCTTT.

The chain joins TRBV5-8 to TRBJ1-2, with a possible D match to TRBD1 (6 bases). Deletions cut 3 bases from V and 5 bases from J, with 20 bases between. CDR1 SGHTS and CDR2 YDEGEE come from the germline V gene. The CDR3 runs 16 residues. This CDR3 reads CASSWGGPVKPYGYTF. The CDR3 region has the DNA TGTGCCAGCAGCTGGGGGGGCCCCGTGAAACCTTATGGCTACACCTTC.

This clone was detected once. This rearrangement joins TRBV19 to TRBJ2-1; 12 bases match TRBD1. This CDR3 spans 17 amino acids. From germline, CDR1 is LNHDA and CDR2 SQIVND (reference sequence). Trimming at V came to 2 bases and at J to 8 bases, leaving 10 bases not matched to a gene. In DNA, the CDR3 is TGTGCCAGTAGTATACTACCTGGGACAGGGGGCTTCCATGAGCAGTTCTTC. This encodes CASSILPGTGGFHEQFF.

The chain joins TRBV10-3 to TRBJ1-2, with 10 bases lining up with TRBD1. The CDR3 is 14 amino acids. Germline trimming cut 3 bases from V and 8 bases from J; bases unmatched to any gene: 6. In germline, CDR1 is ENHRY, CDR2 SYGVKD. The CDR3 DNA follows: TGTGCCATCAGTGAAAGACAGGGGGCTGGAGGCTACACCTTC. This encodes CAISERQGAGGYTF.

The chain joins TRBV9 to TRBJ2-2, with no clear D. This CDR3 has 14 amino acids. In germline, CDR1 is SGDLS, CDR2 YYNGEE. The germline V and J ends were trimmed by 0 bases and 4 bases, with 7 bases remaining between them. The CDR3 spells CASSVVGGTGELFF. The CDR3 DNA sequence: TGTGCCAGCAGCGTAGTCGGCGGCACCGGGGAGCTGTTTTTT.

The chain links TRBV18 to TRBJ2-3, with D tentatively TRBD2 (6 bases). Germline loops: CDR1 KGHSH, CDR2 LQKENI. V lost 1 base and J lost 4, with 12 bases in between. This CDR3 has 15 residues. CDR3 region: CASSPLAVGADTQYF. The CDR3 region has the DNA TGTGCCAGCTCACCACTAGCGGTTGGGGCAGATACGCAGTATTTT.

V is TRBV19 and J is TRBJ2-7, with 8 bases lining up with TRBD1. Germline CDR1 is LNHDA and CDR2 is SQIVND (reference sequence). V shed 5 bases, J shed 0 bases, and the junction held 6 bases outside the gene matches. The CDR3 is 15 amino acids. The CDR3 region is CASSSPGQASYEQYF. The CDR3 nucleotides are TGTGCCAGTAGTTCCCCGGGACAGGCCTCCTACGAGCAGTACTTC.

The genes are TRBV7-2 and TRBJ1-4; D is ambiguous. V gave up 2 bases and J gave up 7 bases, with 8 bases separating them. The CDR3 sequence is 13 residues long. Germline V lookup: CDR1 SGHTA, CDR2 FQGNSA. CDR3 residues: CASSLTRGEKLFF. The CDR3 bases are TGTGCCAGCAGCTTAACCCGAGGTGAAAAACTGTTTTTT.

V and J are TRBV2 and TRBJ1-2, with D possibly TRBD1 on 6 matching bases. This CDR3 region has 12 residues. The V end was cut by 4 bases, the J end by 7 bases, with 10 bases between. Germline loops: CDR1 SNHLY, CDR2 FYNNEI. CDR3 amino acids: CASSVGAGGYTF. As DNA, the CDR3 is TGTGCCAGCAGTGTGGGGGCCGGTGGCTACACCTTC.